A selection of T cell receptor beta chains follows, all from one sample in a study of shared clonotypes between healthy human individuals. The data were produced by immunoSEQ multiplex PCR, yet TCRdb's version contains in-frame clones alone and is incomplete. Of 400,000 to 500,000 clones in the sample, about 82% were seen once. The sequencing sample was made of PBMCs. These receptors came from a woman aged 35 to 49 in good health. Some clones in this sample may be carry-over from other donors' samples. CDR3s include the opening cysteine and the closing phenylalanine or tryptophan. Fields, in order: clone size, CDR3 length, D gene, V gene, J gene, CDR3 DNA, CDR3 protein. A D gene is named only where the DNA matches it firmly. Some rows have no size entry. The others give once, few or many, or a class for an expanded clone.

>NA|14|TRBD1|TRBV7-2|TRBJ1-1
TGTGCCAGCAGCCGATACAGGGGAGACACTGAAGCTTTCTTT
CASSRYRGDTEAFF
>NA|15|TRBD2|TRBV7-9|TRBJ2-7
TGTGCCAGCAGCGTGTCTAGCGGGAGAACCTACGAGCAGTACTTC
CASSVSSGRTYEQYF
>NA|15|TRBD2|TRBV5-1|TRBJ2-7
TGCGCCAGCAGTTTGCGAGCGGGAGGGGCCTACGAGCAGTACTTC
CASSLRAGGAYEQYF
>NA|13|TRBD1|TRBV6-5|TRBJ1-2
TGTGCCAGCAGTTACCGGGACAGGACTGGCTACACCTTC
CASSYRDRTGYTF
>NA|14|TRBD1|TRBV27|TRBJ1-1
TGTGCCAGCAGTTTGGCAGGGGGTTGGACTGAAGCTTTCTTT
CASSLAGGWTEAFF
>few|15|TRBD1|TRBV5-1|TRBJ1-4
TGCGCCAGCAGCTTGAGGACAGGGAATAATGAAAAACTGTTTTTT
CASSLRTGNNEKLFF
>NA|14|NA|TRBV6-6|TRBJ2-1
TGTGCCAGCAGTTACTCGGGTCCGCACAATGAGCAGTTCTTC
CASSYSGPHNEQFF
>NA|16|TRBD1|TRBV19|TRBJ2-7
TGTGCCACCTCCCCGTTGGGGGCAGGGGGTAAGTACGAGCAGTACTTC
CATSPLGAGGKYEQYF
>NA|15|NA|TRBV7-3|TRBJ2-2
TGTGCCAGCACCAGTGACGGCGCGAACACCGGGGAGCTGTTTTTT
CASTSDGANTGELFF
>once|14|TRBD1|TRBV9|TRBJ2-7
TGTGCCAGCAGCCCCCCCGGGACAGTGTACGAGCAGTACTTC
CASSPPGTVYEQYF
>NA|13|NA|TRBV19|TRBJ2-3
TGTGCCAGTAGTATAGGACCCTCAGATACGCAGTATTTT
CASSIGPSDTQYF
>NA|17|TRBD2|TRBV27|TRBJ2-2
TGTGCCAGCAGTTTACCGACTAGCGGGAGGGTAAGCCGGGGAGCTGTTTTT
CASSLPTSGRVSRGAVF
>NA|16|TRBD2|TRBV29-1|TRBJ2-1
TGCAGCGTTTTCCGGTATACAGCGGGAGCCTTGAGTGAGCAGTTCTTC
CSVFRYTAGALSEQFF
>NA|11|NA|TRBV29-1|TRBJ2-1
TGCAGCGTTGCCGTAAACAATGAGCAGTTCTTC
CSVAVNNEQFF
>NA|15|NA|TRBV19|TRBJ2-7
TGTGCCAGTAGTACCCGGGGCGGCGAAGGAAGGGAGCAGTACTTC
CASSTRGGEGREQYF
>NA|13|NA|TRBV7-9|TRBJ1-1
TGTGCCAGCAGCTCCCGGGACACCCTGCGGGCTTTCTTT
CASSSRDTLRAFF
>NA|15|NA|TRBV5-1|TRBJ2-1
TGCGCCAGCAGCCCCCCCAGGGACCATTACAATGAGCAGTTCTTC
CASSPPRDHYNEQFF
>NA|15|NA|TRBV28|TRBJ2-3
TGTGCCAGCAGTTACCGGACGGAGAGGACAGATACGCAGTATTTT
CASSYRTERTDTQYF
>NA|13|TRBD2|TRBV5-1|TRBJ2-3
TGCGCCAGCAGCAGCGGGGGCGCCAATACGCAGTATTTT
CASSSGGANTQYF
>once|15|NA|TRBV10-2|TRBJ2-1
TGCGCCAGCAGTGGGCGCAACTTGAGGCCGTCTGAGCAGTTCTTC
CASSGRNLRPSEQFF
>NA|15|NA|TRBV28|TRBJ1-1
TGTGCCAGCAGTTTGGCTACAGGTTTGAACACTGAAGCTTTCTTT
CASSLATGLNTEAFF
>few|15|NA|TRBV2|TRBJ1-5
TGTGCCAGCAGTGAATCGGCAGGGAGGGGTCAGCCCCAGCATTTT
CASSESAGRGQPQHF
>NA|14|NA|TRBV19|TRBJ2-5
TGTGCCAGTAGTATTTATGGGAGCCCGGAGACCCAGTACTTC
CASSIYGSPETQYF
>once|13|NA|TRBV6-5|TRBJ1-1
TGTGCTAGCACAACAGGAACGAACACTGAAGCTTTCTTT
CASTTGTNTEAFF
>NA|14|TRBD1|TRBV6-6|TRBJ2-2
TGTGCCAGCACCCCGGACAGGGCCAGCGGGGAGCTGTTTTTT
CASTPDRASGELFF
>NA|16|NA|TRBV6-9|TRBJ2-7
TGTGCCAGCCCACTACCAGGAGAAGTCATCGCCTACGAGCAGTACTTC
CASPLPGEVIAYEQYF
>NA|15|TRBD1|TRBV7-8|TRBJ2-2
TGTGCCAGCAGCTCCCGGGACAGGGTCACCGGGGAGCTGTTTTTT
CASSSRDRVTGELFF